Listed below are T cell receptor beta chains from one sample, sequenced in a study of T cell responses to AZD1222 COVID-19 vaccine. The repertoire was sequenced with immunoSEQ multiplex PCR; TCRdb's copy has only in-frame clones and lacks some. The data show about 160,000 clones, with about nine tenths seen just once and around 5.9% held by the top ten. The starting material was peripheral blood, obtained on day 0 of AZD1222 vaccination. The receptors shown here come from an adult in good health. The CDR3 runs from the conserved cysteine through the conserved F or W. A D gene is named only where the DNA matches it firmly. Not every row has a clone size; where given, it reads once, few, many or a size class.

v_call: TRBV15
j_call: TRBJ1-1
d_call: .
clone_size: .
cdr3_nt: TGTGCCACCAGCAGAGATCGCACAGGGATGAACACTGAAGCTTTCTTT
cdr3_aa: CATSRDRTGMNTEAFF

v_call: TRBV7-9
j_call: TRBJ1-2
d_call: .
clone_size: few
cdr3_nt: TGTGCCAGCAGCTTAGATTTTCGAGGTGACAGGAGGGTGTACTATGGCTACACCTTC
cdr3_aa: CASSLDFRGDRRVYYGYTF

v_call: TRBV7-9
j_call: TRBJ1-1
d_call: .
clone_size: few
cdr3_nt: TGTGCCAGCAGCGTAAATATGAACACTGAAGCTTTCTTT
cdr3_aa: CASSVNMNTEAFF

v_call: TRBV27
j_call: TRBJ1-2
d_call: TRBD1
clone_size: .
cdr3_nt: TGTGCCAGCAGTGCCACAGGGGATCAAGGCTACACCTTC
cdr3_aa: CASSATGDQGYTF

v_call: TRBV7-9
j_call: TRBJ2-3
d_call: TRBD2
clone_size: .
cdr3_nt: TGTGCCAGCAGCCCTAGCGGGGGGGCCACAGATACGCAGTATTTT
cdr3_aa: CASSPSGGATDTQYF

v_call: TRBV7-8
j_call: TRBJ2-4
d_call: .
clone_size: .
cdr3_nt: TGTGCCAGCAGCACAAGGGGAAATGACATTCAGTACTTC
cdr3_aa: CASSTRGNDIQYF

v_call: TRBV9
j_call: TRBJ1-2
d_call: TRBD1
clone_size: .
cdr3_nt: TGTGCCAGCAGCGCCGGGACAGGGACCGGCTATGGCTACACCTTC
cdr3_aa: CASSAGTGTGYGYTF

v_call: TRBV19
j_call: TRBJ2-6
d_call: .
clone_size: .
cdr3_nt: TGTGCCAGCGGGACACCTGGCTCTGGGGCCAACGTCCTGACTTTC
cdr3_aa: CASGTPGSGANVLTF

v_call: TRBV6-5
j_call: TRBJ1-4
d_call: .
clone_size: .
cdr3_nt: TGTGCCAGCAGACCACAGGGAAGGAATGAAAAACTGTTTTTT
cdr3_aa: CASRPQGRNEKLFF

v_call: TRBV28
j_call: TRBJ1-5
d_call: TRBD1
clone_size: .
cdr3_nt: TGTGCCAGCAGTTTATTACAGGGGGACAATCAGCCCCAGCATTTT
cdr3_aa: CASSLLQGDNQPQHF

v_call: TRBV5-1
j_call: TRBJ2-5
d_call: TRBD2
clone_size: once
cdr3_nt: TGCGCCAGCAGCCCGAGCGGGGGGGCAGAGACCCAGTACTTC
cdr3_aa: CASSPSGGAETQYF

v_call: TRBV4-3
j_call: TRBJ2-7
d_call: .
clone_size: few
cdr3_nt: TGCGCCAGTTCGCGGACAGGGGTCAGCGGGAGCGACGAGCAGTACTTC
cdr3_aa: CASSRTGVSGSDEQYF

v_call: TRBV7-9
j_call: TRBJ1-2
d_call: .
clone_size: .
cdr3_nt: TGTGCCAGCACCCCATTGGCTGGAGGCTACACCTTC
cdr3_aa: CASTPLAGGYTF

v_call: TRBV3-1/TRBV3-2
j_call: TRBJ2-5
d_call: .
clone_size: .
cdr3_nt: TGTGCCAGCGGGGAGCCCGGGGCCACTTCAGAGACCCAGTACTTC
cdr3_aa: CASGEPGATSETQYF

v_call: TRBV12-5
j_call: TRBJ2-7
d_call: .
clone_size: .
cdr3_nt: TGTGCTAGACGACGGCCGTCCGCGTTATACGAGCAGTACTTC
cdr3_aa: CARRRPSALYEQYF

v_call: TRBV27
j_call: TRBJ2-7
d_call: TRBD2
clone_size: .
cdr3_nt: TGTGCCAGCAGTCCCCGCCCACTAGCGGGAGCACGCGAGCAGTACTTC
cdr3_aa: CASSPRPLAGAREQYF

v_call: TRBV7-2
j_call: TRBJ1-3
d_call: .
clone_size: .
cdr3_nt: TGTGCCAGCAGCTTAAGGATCGGACAGATGGCCTCTGGAAACACCATATATTTT
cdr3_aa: CASSLRIGQMASGNTIYF

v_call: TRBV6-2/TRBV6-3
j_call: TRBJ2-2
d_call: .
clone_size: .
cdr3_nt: TGTGCCAGCAGTCCCCTACAGAATCGGGGAACCGGGGAGCTGTTTTTT
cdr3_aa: CASSPLQNRGTGELFF

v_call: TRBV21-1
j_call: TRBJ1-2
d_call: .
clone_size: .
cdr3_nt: TGTGCCAGCAGCAACGCTGACAGGTGCCTCTATGGCTACACCTTC
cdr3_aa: CASSNADRCLYGYTF

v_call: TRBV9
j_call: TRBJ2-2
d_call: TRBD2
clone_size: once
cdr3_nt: TGTGCCAGCAGCGTAGGAGCGGGATTGAGCACCGGGGAGCTGTTTTTT
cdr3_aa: CASSVGAGLSTGELFF

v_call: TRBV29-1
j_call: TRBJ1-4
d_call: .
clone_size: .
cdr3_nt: TGCAGCGTTTACTCCCACGGTGCAACTAATGAAAAACTGTTTTTT
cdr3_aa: CSVYSHGATNEKLFF

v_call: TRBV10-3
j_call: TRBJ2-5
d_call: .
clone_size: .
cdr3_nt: TGTGCCATCAGCGAACAAGAGACCCAGTACTTC
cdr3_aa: CAISEQETQYF

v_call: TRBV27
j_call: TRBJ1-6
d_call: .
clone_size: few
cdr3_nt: TGTGCCAGCAGTTTGGGGGCGGTGGACGGGTATAATTCACCCCTCCACTTT
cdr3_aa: CASSLGAVDGYNSPLHF

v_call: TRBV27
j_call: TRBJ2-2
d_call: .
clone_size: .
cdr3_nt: TGTGCCAGCAGTTTTGGTACAGGAACCGGGGAGCTGTTTTTT
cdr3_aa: CASSFGTGTGELFF

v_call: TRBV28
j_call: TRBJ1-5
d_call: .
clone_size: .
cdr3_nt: TGTGCCAGCGCGTCAGATCAGCCCCAGCATTTT
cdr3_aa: CASASDQPQHF

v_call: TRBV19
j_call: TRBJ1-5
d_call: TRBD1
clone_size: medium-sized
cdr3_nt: TGTGCCAGTAGTGCCCGGGACAGGGTCCAGCCCCAGCATTTT
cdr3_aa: CASSARDRVQPQHF

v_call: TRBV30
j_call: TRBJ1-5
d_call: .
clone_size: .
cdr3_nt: TGTGCCTGGAGTAGCGACAGTTCTCAGCCCCAGCATTTT
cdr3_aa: CAWSSDSSQPQHF

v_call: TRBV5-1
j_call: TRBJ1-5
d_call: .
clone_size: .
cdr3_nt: TGCGCCAGCAGCTTGGGACCCAGCTCGGGGAGCAATCAGCCCCAGCATTTT
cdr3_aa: CASSLGPSSGSNQPQHF

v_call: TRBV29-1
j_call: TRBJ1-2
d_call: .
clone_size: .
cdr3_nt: TGCAGCGTTTTGGAGGGGCGCGGTGGCTACACCTTC
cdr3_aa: CSVLEGRGGYTF

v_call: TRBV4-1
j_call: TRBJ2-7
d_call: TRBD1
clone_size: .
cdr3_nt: TGCGCCAGCAGCCACGGACAGGGCAGCTCCTACGAGCAGTACTTC
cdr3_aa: CASSHGQGSSYEQYF

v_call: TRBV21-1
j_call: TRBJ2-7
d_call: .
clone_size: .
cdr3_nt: TGTGCCAGCAGCAATTATCACTCTTTAGCGGAGCACTCCTACGAGCAGTACTTC
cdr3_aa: CASSNYHSLAEHSYEQYF

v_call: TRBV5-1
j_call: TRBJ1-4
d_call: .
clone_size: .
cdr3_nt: TGCGCCAGCAGCTTGGATGAGGGCGTCTCTGAAAAACTGTTTTTT
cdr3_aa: CASSLDEGVSEKLFF

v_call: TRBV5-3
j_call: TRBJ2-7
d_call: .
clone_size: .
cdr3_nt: TGTGCCAGAAGCTTGGACCTCAGGGAAGGCAAGTACGAGCAGTACTTC
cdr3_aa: CARSLDLREGKYEQYF

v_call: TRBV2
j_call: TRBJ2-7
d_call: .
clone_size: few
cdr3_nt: TGTGCCAGCAGTCGGGAGTCTTCCTACGAGCAGTACTTC
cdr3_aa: CASSRESSYEQYF

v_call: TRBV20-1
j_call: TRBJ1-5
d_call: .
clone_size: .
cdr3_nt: TGCAGTGCTAGTCGGAATAGCAATCAGCCCCAGCATTTT
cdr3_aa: CSASRNSNQPQHF

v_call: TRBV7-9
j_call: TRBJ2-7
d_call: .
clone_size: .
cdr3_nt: TGTGCCAGCAGCCTAAGTCCGGAAAGGTCCAACTCCTACGAGCAGTACTTC
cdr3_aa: CASSLSPERSNSYEQYF